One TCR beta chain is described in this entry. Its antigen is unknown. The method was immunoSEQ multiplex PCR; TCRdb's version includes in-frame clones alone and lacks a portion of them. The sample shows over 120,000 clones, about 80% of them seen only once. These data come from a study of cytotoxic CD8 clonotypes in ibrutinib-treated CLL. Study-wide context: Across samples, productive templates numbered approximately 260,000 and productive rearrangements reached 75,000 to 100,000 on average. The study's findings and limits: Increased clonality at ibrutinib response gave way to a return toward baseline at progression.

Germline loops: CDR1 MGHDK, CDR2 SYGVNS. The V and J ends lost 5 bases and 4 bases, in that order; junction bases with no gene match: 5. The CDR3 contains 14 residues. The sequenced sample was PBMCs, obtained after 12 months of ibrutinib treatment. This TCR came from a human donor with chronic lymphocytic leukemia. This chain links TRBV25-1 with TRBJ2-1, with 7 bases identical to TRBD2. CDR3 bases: TGTGCCAGCAGTCAGCCTAGCGGATACAATGAGCAGTTCTTC. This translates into CASSQPSGYNEQFF.